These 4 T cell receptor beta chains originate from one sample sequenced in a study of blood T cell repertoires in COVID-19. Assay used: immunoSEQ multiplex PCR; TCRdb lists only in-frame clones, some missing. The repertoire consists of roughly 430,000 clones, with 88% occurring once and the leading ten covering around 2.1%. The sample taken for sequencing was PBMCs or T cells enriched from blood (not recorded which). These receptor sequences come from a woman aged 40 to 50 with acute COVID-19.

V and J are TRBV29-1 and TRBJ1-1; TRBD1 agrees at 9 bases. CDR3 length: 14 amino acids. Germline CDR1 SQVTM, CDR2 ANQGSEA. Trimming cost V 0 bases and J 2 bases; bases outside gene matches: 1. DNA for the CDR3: TGCAGCGTTGAAGATACAGGGGGCAACACTGAAGCTTTCTTT. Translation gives CSVEDTGGNTEAFF.

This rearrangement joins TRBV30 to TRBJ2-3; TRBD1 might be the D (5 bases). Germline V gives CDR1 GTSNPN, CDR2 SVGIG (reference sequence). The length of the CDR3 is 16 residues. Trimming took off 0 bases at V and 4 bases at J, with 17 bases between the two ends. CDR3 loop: CAWSVHPRQGSDTQYF. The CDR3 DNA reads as TGTGCCTGGAGTGTACACCCCCGCCAGGGATCAGATACGCAGTATTTT.

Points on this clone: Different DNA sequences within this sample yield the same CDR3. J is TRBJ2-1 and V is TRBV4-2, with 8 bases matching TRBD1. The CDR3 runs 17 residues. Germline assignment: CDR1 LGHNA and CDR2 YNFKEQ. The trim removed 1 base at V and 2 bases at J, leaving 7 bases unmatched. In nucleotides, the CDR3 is TGTGCCAGCAGCCAAGGCAGTTCAGGGGGCCCCTACAATGAGCAGTTCTTC. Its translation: CASSQGSSGGPYNEQFF.

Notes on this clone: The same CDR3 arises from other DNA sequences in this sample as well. The CDR3 nucleotides read TGTGCCAGCAGCTTGCCAGGGAACTATGGCTACACCTTC. It specifies CASSLPGNYGYTF. The chain links TRBV5-4 to TRBJ1-2; D is perhaps TRBD1 (5 bases). V lost 1 base, J lost 2 bases, and 6 bases lay in between. CDR3 length equals 13 residues. Germline V gene sequence: CDR1 SGHNT, CDR2 YYREEE (reference sequence).